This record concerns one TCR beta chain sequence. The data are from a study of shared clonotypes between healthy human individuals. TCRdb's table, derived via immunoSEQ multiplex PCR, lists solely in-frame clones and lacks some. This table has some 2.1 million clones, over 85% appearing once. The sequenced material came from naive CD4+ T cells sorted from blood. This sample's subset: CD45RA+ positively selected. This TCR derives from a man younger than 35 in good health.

The CDR3 is CASSLRSSGDKQFF. Here the CDR3 DNA reads TGTGCCAGCAGCTTAAGGTCTAGCGGGGATAAGCAGTTCTTC. The chain joins TRBV11-2 to TRBJ2-1, with TRBD2 matching over 9 bases. Looked up from germline, CDR1 is SGHAT and CDR2 is FQNNGV. This CDR3 is 14 amino acids long. Germline trimming cut 2 bases from V and 11 bases from J; bases unmatched to any gene: 7. The whole variable domain, remainder taken from reference TRBV11-2 and TRBJ2-1, is EAGVAQSPRYKIIEKRQSVAFWCNPISGHATLYWYQQILGQGPKLLIQFQNNGVVDDSQLPKDRFSAERLKGVDSTLKIQPAKLEDSAVYLCASSLRSSGDKQFFGPGTRLTVL.